Given below is one T cell receptor (beta chain) in context. The antigen remains unidentified. The J segment lost 4 bases and the V segment lost 2 bases, leaving 3 bases of the junction unmatched. The CDR3 runs 15 residues. The germline CDR1 and CDR2 sequences are MDHEN and SYDVKM. This record comes from a study of cytomegalovirus exposure and HLA in healthy donors. At the level of the study: Prior work identified 100 million to 130 million unique TCR beta sequences in 150 million to 200 million T cells. Points from the study as a whole: Among CMV-associated TCR beta chains, most appeared HLA-restricted in a later analysis. It was in a later analysis that TCR association rates were seen to vary by HLA locus, highest for DRB1 and lowest for HLA-C.

PCR employed 60 Vbeta and 13 Jbeta primers. Measured with immunoSEQ multiplex PCR; TCRdb has only the in-frame clones, and not every one. The sample holds 100,000 to 150,000 clones, 80% seen once. Whereas donors were nominally healthy upon sampling, unrecorded immune exposures were probable. The chain employs TRBV28 and TRBJ1-4; 8 bases match TRBD1. This sequence was found in a man aged 35-49 years in good health and CMV-seronegative. Sequenced sample: PBMCs. CDR3 region: CASSLRDRFNEKLFF. Here the CDR3 DNA reads TGTGCCAGCAGTTTACGGGACAGGTTTAATGAAAAACTGTTTTTT.